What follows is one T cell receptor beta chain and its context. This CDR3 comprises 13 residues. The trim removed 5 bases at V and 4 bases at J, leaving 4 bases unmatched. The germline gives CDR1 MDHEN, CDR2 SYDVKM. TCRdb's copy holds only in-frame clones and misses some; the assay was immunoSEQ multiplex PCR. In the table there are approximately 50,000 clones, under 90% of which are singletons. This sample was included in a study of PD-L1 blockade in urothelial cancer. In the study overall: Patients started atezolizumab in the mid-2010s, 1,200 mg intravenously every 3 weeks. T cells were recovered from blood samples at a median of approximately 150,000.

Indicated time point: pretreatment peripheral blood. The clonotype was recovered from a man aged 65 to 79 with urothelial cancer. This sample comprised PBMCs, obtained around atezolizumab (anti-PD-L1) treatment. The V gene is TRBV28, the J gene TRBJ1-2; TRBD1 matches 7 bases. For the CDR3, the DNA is TGTGCCAGCAGTCCGACAGGGTCCTATGGCTACACCTTC. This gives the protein CASSPTGSYGYTF.